Below, 7 T cell receptor beta chains from the same sample are listed, as sequenced in a study of blood T cells in healthy people across ages. A second PCR of roughly 6 to 12 cycles used a sample-barcoded 5' primer and a J-beta primer mix. TCRdb re-called the 5' RACE reads with MiXCR, one entry per CDR3 protein. Of about 580,000 distinct CDR3 sequences in the sample, less than 60% were seen once. The material sequenced was blood. All receptors derive from a man aged 80 or over in good health.

The chain has TRBV6-1 and TRBJ2-1; TRBD1 might be the D (6 bases). V was clipped by 6 bases and J by 0 bases, with 18 bases between them. This CDR3 region has 17 residues. Germline CDR1 and CDR2: MNHNS and SASEGT. The CDR3 DNA reads TGTGCCAGCAGCCCCTGGGGGCGGAAAAGCTCCTACAATGAGCAGTTCTTC. It codes for CASSPWGRKSSYNEQFF.

The chain is built from TRBV20-1 and TRBJ2-5, with TRBD1 identical over 7 bases. Per the germline V gene, CDR1 is DFQATT and CDR2 is SNEGSKA (reference sequence). Trimming cost V 5 bases and J 7 bases; bases outside gene matches: 7. This CDR3 spans 12 amino acids. Written as DNA, the CDR3 is TGCAGTGCTCCAGACCACAGGGGGACCCAGTACTTC. Translated: CSAPDHRGTQYF.

This rearrangement joins TRBV20-1 to TRBJ2-5, with TRBD2 matching 9 bases. Judging by the DNA end, TRBJ2-7 fits better; the J call may be wrong. The CDR3 is 13 residues long. CDR1 and CDR2 (germline): DFQATT, SNEGSKA (reference sequence). The CDR3 DNA is TGCAGTGCTAGGCGGGGGGGCCCGGACGAGCAGTACTTC. Translated, it gives CSARRGGPDEQYF.

This clonotype was detected many times. The genes are TRBV20-1 and TRBJ2-5, with D possibly being TRBD2 (6 bases). The germline CDR1 and CDR2 sequences are DFQATT and SNEGSKA (reference sequence). The length of the CDR3 is 10 residues. CDR3: CSAREETQYF. DNA of the CDR3: TGCAGCGCCCGGGAGGAGACCCAGTACTTC.

This clonotype was recorded many times. The chain joins TRBV6-5 to TRBJ1-2; D unresolved. Germline lookup yields CDR1 MNHEY and CDR2 SVGAGI. CDR3 length: 15 amino acids. V was trimmed by 7 bases and J by 2 bases, leaving 17 bases between them. CDR3 loop: CASISRSTGNYGYTF. CDR3 nucleotide sequence: TGTGCCAGCATCTCTCGTTCGACCGGGAACTATGGCTACACCTTC.

This sequence joins TRBV28 and TRBJ2-1; no reliable D call. The CDR3 runs to 12 residues. Per the germline V gene, CDR1 is MDHEN and CDR2 is SYDVKM. V was shortened by 1 base and J by 8 bases, with 6 bases between the two germline ends. In nucleotides, the CDR3 is TGTGCCAGCAGTTTATTCTGGTATGAGCAGTTCTTC. Its translation: CASSLFWYEQFF.

This clonotype was seen only a few times. The chain joins TRBV29-1 to TRBJ2-5; D possibly uses TRBD1 or TRBD2 (7 bases each). There are 15 residues in the CDR3. In germline, CDR1 is SQVTM, CDR2 ANQGSEA. Trimming removed 4 bases at V and 5 bases at J, with 20 bases between. The CDR3 coding sequence is TGCAGCGTTGTGCCCAGACAGGGAGGGAGGGAGACCCAGTACTTC. This codes for CSVVPRQGGRETQYF.